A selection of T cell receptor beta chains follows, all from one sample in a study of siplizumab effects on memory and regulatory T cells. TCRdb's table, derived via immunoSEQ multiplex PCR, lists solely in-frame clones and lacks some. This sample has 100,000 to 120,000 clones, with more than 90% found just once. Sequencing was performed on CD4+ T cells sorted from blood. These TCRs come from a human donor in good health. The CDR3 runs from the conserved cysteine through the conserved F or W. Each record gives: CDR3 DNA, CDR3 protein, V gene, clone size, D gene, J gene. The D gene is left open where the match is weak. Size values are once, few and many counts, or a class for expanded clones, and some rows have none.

CDR3nt: TGTGCCAGTAGTATAGTGGCGGGGAACACTGAAGCTTTCTTT
CDR3aa: CASSIVAGNTEAFF
v_gene: TRBV19
abundance: NA
d_gene: NA
j_gene: TRBJ1-1

CDR3nt: TGTGCCAGCAGGGTTGTTCTCGGCGGGAGGTTTAATGAGCAGTTCTTC
CDR3aa: CASRVVLGGRFNEQFF
v_gene: TRBV11-3
abundance: NA
d_gene: TRBD2
j_gene: TRBJ2-1

CDR3nt: TGCGCCAGCAGCTTGGGTACTAGCGCTAACAATGAGGGATTCTTC
CDR3aa: CASSLGTSANNEGFF
v_gene: TRBV5-1
abundance: NA
d_gene: TRBD2
j_gene: TRBJ2-1

CDR3nt: TGTGCCAGCAGCCCACTGACAGCGGGTTTGGCTGAAGCTTTCTTT
CDR3aa: CASSPLTAGLAEAFF
v_gene: TRBV11-2
abundance: NA
d_gene: NA
j_gene: TRBJ1-1

CDR3nt: TGTGCCAGCAGAGCCGGGACAGACTATGGCTACACCTTC
CDR3aa: CASRAGTDYGYTF
v_gene: TRBV6-1
abundance: few
d_gene: TRBD1
j_gene: TRBJ1-2

CDR3nt: TGCAGTGCCATCACAGATACGCAGTATTTT
CDR3aa: CSAITDTQYF
v_gene: TRBV20-1
abundance: NA
d_gene: NA
j_gene: TRBJ2-3

CDR3nt: TGTGCCAGCAGCTTAGACCGGGGAAAAATGACTGAAGCTTTCTTT
CDR3aa: CASSLDRGKMTEAFF
v_gene: TRBV11-2
abundance: NA
d_gene: NA
j_gene: TRBJ1-1

CDR3nt: TGTGCCAGCAGCTTTGGTTTCCAAGAGACCCAGTACTTC
CDR3aa: CASSFGFQETQYF
v_gene: TRBV7-9
abundance: NA
d_gene: NA
j_gene: TRBJ2-5

CDR3nt: TGTGCCAGCAGTAGGGGGCCAGGCAATCAGCCCCAGCATTTT
CDR3aa: CASSRGPGNQPQHF
v_gene: TRBV2
abundance: NA
d_gene: TRBD1
j_gene: TRBJ1-5

CDR3nt: TGTGCCATCAAAACGGGGGGGCGGACCGGGGAGCTGTTTTTT
CDR3aa: CAIKTGGRTGELFF
v_gene: TRBV10-3
abundance: once
d_gene: TRBD2
j_gene: TRBJ2-2

CDR3nt: TGTGCCAGCATACTTTCGGGACAGGCTTACTATGGCTACACCTTC
CDR3aa: CASILSGQAYYGYTF
v_gene: TRBV5-6
abundance: NA
d_gene: TRBD1
j_gene: TRBJ1-2

CDR3nt: TGTGCCAGCATTTCAGGGGCCCCGACAGATACGCAGTATTTT
CDR3aa: CASISGAPTDTQYF
v_gene: TRBV2
abundance: few
d_gene: NA
j_gene: TRBJ2-3

CDR3nt: TGTGCCAGCAGTGATCTGATAGGACTGTATAATTCACCCCTCCACTTT
CDR3aa: CASSDLIGLYNSPLHF
v_gene: TRBV6-1
abundance: NA
d_gene: NA
j_gene: TRBJ1-6

CDR3nt: TGCGCCAGCAGCTTGCAAGCGGGGGGGCTCCCCTCCTACGAGCAGTACTTC
CDR3aa: CASSLQAGGLPSYEQYF
v_gene: TRBV5-1
abundance: once
d_gene: TRBD2
j_gene: TRBJ2-7

CDR3nt: TGCGCCAGCAGTGAGTCGATGGTGCATGGCACAGATACGCAGTATTTT
CDR3aa: CASSESMVHGTDTQYF
v_gene: TRBV10-1
abundance: NA
d_gene: NA
j_gene: TRBJ2-3

CDR3nt: TGCAGCGTTAGACTAGCGGGAGAGACCCAGTACTTC
CDR3aa: CSVRLAGETQYF
v_gene: TRBV29-1
abundance: NA
d_gene: TRBD2
j_gene: TRBJ2-5

CDR3nt: TGTGCCAGCAGCCGGGACAGCAGCAATCAGCCCCAGCATTTT
CDR3aa: CASSRDSSNQPQHF
v_gene: TRBV7-9
abundance: NA
d_gene: TRBD1
j_gene: TRBJ1-5

CDR3nt: TGCAGCGTTGAAGATTACGAAGGAGGGGCCCAGCATTTT
CDR3aa: CSVEDYEGGAQHF
v_gene: TRBV29-1
abundance: NA
d_gene: NA
j_gene: TRBJ1-5

CDR3nt: TGTGCCAGCAGCCAGGATAGCGGGTTACTCTACGAGCAGTACTTC
CDR3aa: CASSQDSGLLYEQYF
v_gene: TRBV11-2
abundance: NA
d_gene: TRBD2
j_gene: TRBJ2-7

CDR3nt: TGTGCCACCAGCACGTTGTCGGGACGGGGTAGCAATCAGCCCCAGCATTTT
CDR3aa: CATSTLSGRGSNQPQHF
v_gene: TRBV15
abundance: NA
d_gene: NA
j_gene: TRBJ1-5

CDR3nt: TGTGCCAGCAGCGTGACAGGGGAAGACTATGGCTACACCTTC
CDR3aa: CASSVTGEDYGYTF
v_gene: TRBV11-2
abundance: NA
d_gene: TRBD1
j_gene: TRBJ1-2

CDR3nt: TGTGCCAGCAGCCCACATCGCCCGGACAGGGTAAATGAGCAGTTCTTC
CDR3aa: CASSPHRPDRVNEQFF
v_gene: TRBV7-9
abundance: NA
d_gene: TRBD1
j_gene: TRBJ2-1

CDR3nt: TGCGCCAGCAGCTTACGACCGGGGGATACGCAGTATTTT
CDR3aa: CASSLRPGDTQYF
v_gene: TRBV5-1
abundance: NA
d_gene: NA
j_gene: TRBJ2-3

CDR3nt: TGTGCCAGCAGTGAACGCAGGTTGAACACTGAAGCTTTCTTT
CDR3aa: CASSERRLNTEAFF
v_gene: TRBV6-1
abundance: NA
d_gene: NA
j_gene: TRBJ1-1